The 20 T cell receptor beta chains below were found in one sample sequenced in a study of glioma-infiltrating T cells after dendritic cell vaccination. The repertoire was sequenced with immunoSEQ multiplex PCR; TCRdb's copy has only in-frame clones and lacks some. The top ten clones hold 5.5% to 7% of a sample with about 96,000 clones, 79% of them seen once. Sequencing was performed on blood, taken before dendritic cell vaccination. These receptors all stem from a human donor with glioblastoma.

This rearrangement joins TRBV5-1 to TRBJ2-3, with 12 bases matching TRBD2. The CDR3 is made up of 19 amino acids. With 4 bases clipped from V and 4 bases from J, the junction kept 16 bases outside the gene matches. From germline, CDR1 is SGHRS and CDR2 YFSETQ. CDR3 residues: CASSKQTRTSGIPPDTQYF. DNA for the CDR3: TGCGCCAGCAGCAAACAAACTCGGACTAGCGGGATACCCCCAGATACGCAGTATTTT.

The rearrangement uses TRBV7-9 and TRBJ1-2; TRBD1 might be the D (6 bases). V shed 3 bases and J shed 1 base, with 9 bases lying between them. CDR3 length: 14 residues. Germline CDR1 is SEHNR and CDR2 is FQNEAQ (reference sequence). The DNA for the CDR3 is TGTGCCAGCAGCTTGGGGGGGCTTAACTATGGCTACACCTTC. This sequence encodes CASSLGGLNYGYTF.

The J gene is TRBJ1-2, the V gene TRBV6-1; D gene ambiguous. CDR1 and CDR2 from the germline V gene are MNHNS and SASEGT. The CDR3 sequence is 16 residues long. Trimming removed 2 bases at V and 5 bases at J, with 18 bases between. CDR3 nucleotides: TGTGCCAGCAGTGAAACGGCGGTCGAAAGCGGTTATGGCTACACCTTC. This sequence encodes CASSETAVESGYGYTF.

The chain combines TRBV30 with TRBJ1-4; 7 nucleotides line up with TRBD1. V was clipped by 6 bases and J by 8 bases; unmatched bases: 15. There are 15 residues in the CDR3. CDR1 and CDR2 from the germline V gene are GTSNPN and SVGIG (reference sequence). In nucleotides, the CDR3 is TGTGCCTGCTGCGGGAGGGGGCGATTCCTCGAAAAACTGTTTTTT. Protein: CACCGRGRFLEKLFF.

The chain recombines TRBV27 with TRBJ1-1; D call uncertain. Germline CDR1 and CDR2: MNHEY and SMNVEV (reference sequence). This CDR3 spans 18 amino acids. V was clipped by 2 bases and J by 3 bases, with 22 bases between them. CDR3 nucleotides: TGTGCCAGCAGTTTAAGAGCGGTTTTGGCTCGATTCGACACTGAAGCTTTCTTT. This sequence encodes CASSLRAVLARFDTEAFF.

The V gene is TRBV10-3, the J gene TRBJ2-7, with TRBD1 matching over 8 bases. J was trimmed by 2 bases and V by 9 bases; bases with no gene match: 6. Germline V gene data show CDR1 as ENHRY and CDR2 as SYGVKD. The length of the CDR3 is 13 residues. CDR3 nucleotide sequence: TGTGCCATTCTAGGACAGGGCCCCTACGAGCAGTACTTC. Its translation is CAILGQGPYEQYF.

The chain uses TRBV19 and TRBJ1-1, with D tentatively TRBD1 (6 bases). Trimming cost V 5 bases and J 11 bases, with 21 bases left between them. Germline-derived CDR1 and CDR2 are LNHDA and SQIVND (reference sequence). This CDR3 comprises 14 residues. The CDR3 spells CASSLGLRGGRAFF. The CDR3 DNA reads as TGTGCCAGTAGTCTGGGACTGAGGGGGGGACGGGCTTTCTTT. Based on the CDR3 plus reference TRBV19 and TRBJ1-1, the full variable domain is DGGITQSPKYLFRKEGQNVTLSCEQNLNHDAMYWYRQDPGQGLRLIYYSQIVNDFQKGDIAEGYSVSREKKESFPLTVTSAQKNPTAFYLCASSLGLRGGRAFFGQGTRLTVV.

This rearrangement joins TRBV7-2 to TRBJ2-1, with TRBD1 matching over 7 bases. Trimming removed 1 base from V and 4 bases from J; junction bases left unmatched: 4. The CDR3 spans 15 residues. Per the germline V gene, CDR1 is SGHTA and CDR2 is FQGNSA. The CDR3 protein is CASSLEADRYNEQFF. CDR3 nucleotide sequence: TGTGCCAGCAGCTTAGAAGCGGACAGGTACAATGAGCAGTTCTTC.

This clone was detected only a few times. V is TRBV13 and J is TRBJ2-1; 7 nucleotides line up with TRBD2. Germline V CDR1 and CDR2: PRHDT, FYEKMQ (reference sequence). CDR3 length: 15 residues. Trimming cost V 3 bases and J 4 bases; bases outside gene matches: 6. The CDR3 spells CASSFGRDSYNEQFF. In DNA form, the CDR3 reads TGTGCCAGCAGCTTTGGGAGGGATAGTTACAATGAGCAGTTCTTC.

The chain employs TRBV5-1 and TRBJ2-5; TRBD2 aligns across 8 bases. The CDR3 sequence is 15 residues long. V shed 2 bases and J 5 bases; nucleotides not matched to a gene: 8. CDR1 is SGHRS, CDR2 YFSETQ, per germline. For the CDR3, the DNA is TGCGCCAGCAGCTTAGCCGGGAGGGTTGAGGAGACCCAGTACTTC. Translating it yields CASSLAGRVEETQYF.

This clone is medium-sized in the sample. The V and J genes are TRBV5-4 and TRBJ2-3, with D maybe TRBD2 (6 bases). CDR1 and CDR2 (germline): SGHNT, YYREEE (reference sequence). Trimming shortened V by 4 bases and J by 4 bases, and 13 bases separated the two germline ends. The CDR3 has 14 amino acids. The CDR3 protein is CASSLGPGADTQYF. The CDR3 bases are TGTGCCAGCAGCCTGGGGCCGGGAGCAGATACGCAGTATTTT.

The V and J genes are TRBV5-1 and TRBJ2-1; 13 bases match TRBD2. The junction had 3 bases not matched to a gene; V was cut back by 4 bases and J by 8 bases. The CDR3 sequence is 14 residues long. Germline CDR1 is SGHRS and CDR2 is YFSETQ. This CDR3 reads CASSPTSGRDEQFF. The CDR3 coding sequence is TGCGCCAGCAGCCCTACTAGCGGGAGGGATGAGCAGTTCTTC.

This chain joins TRBV6-5 and TRBJ2-1, with unresolved D. The CDR3 extends over 14 amino acids. Per the germline V gene, CDR1 is MNHEY and CDR2 is SVGAGI. V gave up 0 bases and J gave up 6 bases, with 9 bases separating them. CDR3 loop: CASSYSFFSNEQFF. CDR3 nucleotide sequence: TGTGCCAGCAGTTACTCGTTTTTTAGCAATGAGCAGTTCTTC.

V is TRBV6-6 and J is TRBJ2-7; D is undetermined. With 6 bases removed from V and 0 bases from J, the gap between germline ends came to 6 bases. Germline V CDR1 and CDR2: MNHNY, SVGAGI (reference sequence). The CDR3 runs to 12 residues. In DNA form, the CDR3 reads TGTGCCAGCAGGAGGAGCTCCTACGAGCAGTACTTC. Translation: CASRRSSYEQYF.

This clone was seen only a few times. V is TRBV19 and J is TRBJ2-3; 9 bases line up with TRBD2. With V trimmed by 4 bases and J by 2 bases, 4 bases remained unmatched. CDR3 length: 15 amino acids. Germline V gene lookup returns CDR1 LNHDA and CDR2 SQIVND (reference sequence). The CDR3 DNA follows: TGTGCCAGTAGTAGCCTAGCGGGATCCACAGATACGCAGTATTTT. It yields the protein CASSSLAGSTDTQYF.

The genes are TRBV5-1 and TRBJ1-1, with D perhaps matching TRBD1 (5 bases). The CDR3 runs 15 residues. Germline V gene data show CDR1 as SGHRS and CDR2 as YFSETQ. Trimming pared 0 bases from V and 5 bases from J, leaving 14 bases between. This CDR3 is CASSLGGGGKTEAFF. CDR3 nucleotide sequence: TGCGCCAGCAGCTTGGGGGGGGGAGGAAAAACTGAAGCTTTCTTT.

V and J are TRBV7-3 and TRBJ2-3, with TRBD2 matching over 9 bases. This CDR3 is 16 amino acids long. Germline CDR1 and CDR2: SGHTA and FQGTGA. The V segment lost 1 base and the J segment 5 bases; nucleotides outside the gene matches: 7. Here the CDR3 DNA reads TGTGCCAGCAGCTTAAGCGCTAGCGGGATTGGAGATACGCAGTATTTT. This codes for CASSLSASGIGDTQYF.

This chain links TRBV6-1 with TRBJ2-1; D is possibly TRBD2 (6 bases). The CDR3 spans 15 residues. CDR1 and CDR2 (germline): MNHNS, SASEGT. V lost 6 bases and J 0 bases, leaving 12 bases between the germline ends. The chain's CDR3 is CASRTGVSSYNEQFF. The CDR3 DNA is TGTGCCAGCAGGACGGGGGTGAGCTCCTACAATGAGCAGTTCTTC.

V usage is TRBV30 and J usage is TRBJ1-1, with D tentatively TRBD1 (5 bases). Germline V gene sequence: CDR1 GTSNPN, CDR2 SVGIG (reference sequence). V was shortened by 0 bases and J by 11 bases, with 19 bases between the two germline ends. CDR3 length: 14 amino acids. The CDR3 DNA is TGTGCCTGGAGTGTAATGGTCGGTCCGGGGGAGGCTTTCTTT. This sequence encodes CAWSVMVGPGEAFF. Full variable domain (outside the CDR3, taken from reference TRBV30 and TRBJ1-1): SQTIHQWPATLVQPVGSPLSLECTVEGTSNPNLYWYRQAAGRGLQLLFYSVGIGQISSEVPQNLSASRPQDRQFILSSKKLLLSDSGFYLCAWSVMVGPGEAFFGQGTRLTVV.

The V call is TRBV30, the J call TRBJ2-7; 7 positions agree with TRBD1. Germline V gene lookup returns CDR1 GTSNPN and CDR2 SVGIG (reference sequence). CDR3 size: 14 residues. V trimming: 4 bases; J trimming: 3 bases; junction bases outside the gene matches: 9. Written as DNA, the CDR3 is TGTGCCTGGAATCCGGGACAGAGGCTCTACGAGCAGTACTTC. This codes for CAWNPGQRLYEQYF. Supplemented by reference TRBV30 and TRBJ2-7, the full variable domain reads SQTIHQWPATLVQPVGSPLSLECTVEGTSNPNLYWYRQAAGRGLQLLFYSVGIGQISSEVPQNLSASRPQDRQFILSSKKLLLSDSGFYLCAWNPGQRLYEQYFGPGTRLTVT.